This T cell receptor beta chain was recorded in a study of blood T cell repertoires in COVID-19. Across the whole study: COVID-19 samples from acute and convalescent phases originated in the United States, Italy and Spain. Sources were T cells, B-cell-depleted T cells, or PBMCs; the material itself was cDNA or gDNA.

V gave up 4 bases and J gave up 1 base, with 9 bases separating them. CDR1 SGHDT and CDR2 YYEEEE come from the germline V gene. The CDR3 is 15 residues long. The Seattle patients, enrolled during active infection, were followed longitudinally. In the authors' workflow: Quantification of nucleated cells was approximated via reference gene primer amplification. The assay was immunoSEQ multiplex PCR, and TCRdb's table has in-frame clones only and misses some. The V and J calls and clone size are taken from that table; D and trimming were inferred from the DNA. The sample has about 89,000 clones; around 75% are singletons.

The V call is TRBV5-6, the J call TRBJ1-6, with D tentatively TRBD1 (6 bases). This TCR was recovered from a man aged 65-85 years with COVID-19, enrolled during active disease. The sample taken for sequencing was peripheral blood. The CDR3: CASSPRGSYNSPLHF. CDR3 nucleotide sequence: TGTGCCAGCAGCCCCAGGGGTTCCTATAATTCACCCCTCCACTTT.